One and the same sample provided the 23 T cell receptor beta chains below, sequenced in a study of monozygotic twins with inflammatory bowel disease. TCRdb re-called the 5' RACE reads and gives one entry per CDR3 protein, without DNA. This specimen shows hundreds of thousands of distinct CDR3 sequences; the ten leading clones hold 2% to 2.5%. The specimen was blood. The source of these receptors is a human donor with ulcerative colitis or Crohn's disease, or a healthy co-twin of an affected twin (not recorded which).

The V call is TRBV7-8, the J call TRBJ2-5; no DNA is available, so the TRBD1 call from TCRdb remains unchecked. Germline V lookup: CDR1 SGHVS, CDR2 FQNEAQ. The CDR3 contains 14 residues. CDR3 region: CASSFTGSRETQYF.

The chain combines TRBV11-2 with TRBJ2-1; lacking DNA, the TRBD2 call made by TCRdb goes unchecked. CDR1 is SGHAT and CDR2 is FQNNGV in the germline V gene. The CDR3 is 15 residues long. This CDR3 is CASSLKRGGHNEQFF.

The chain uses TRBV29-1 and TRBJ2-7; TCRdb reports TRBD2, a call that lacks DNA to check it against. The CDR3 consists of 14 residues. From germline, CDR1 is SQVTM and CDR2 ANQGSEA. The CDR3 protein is CSVSGLVNPLEQYF.

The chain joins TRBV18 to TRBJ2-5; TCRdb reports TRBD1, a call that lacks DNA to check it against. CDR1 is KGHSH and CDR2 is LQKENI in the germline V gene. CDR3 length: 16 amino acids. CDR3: CASSLGTGAYQETQYF.

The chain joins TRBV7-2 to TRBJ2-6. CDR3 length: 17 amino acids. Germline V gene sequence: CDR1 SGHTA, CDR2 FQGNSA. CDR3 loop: CASSLAGITSGANVLTF.

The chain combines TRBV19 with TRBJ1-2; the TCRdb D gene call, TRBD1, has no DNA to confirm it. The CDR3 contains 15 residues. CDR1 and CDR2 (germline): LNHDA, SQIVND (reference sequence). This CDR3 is CASSRSTGGAYGYTF.

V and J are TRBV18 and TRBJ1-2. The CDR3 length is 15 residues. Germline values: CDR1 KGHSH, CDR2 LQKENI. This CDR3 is CASSPWVVANYGYTF. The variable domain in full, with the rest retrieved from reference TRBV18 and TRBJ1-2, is NAGVMQNPRHLVRRRGQEARLRCSPMKGHSHVYWYRQLPEEGLKFMVYLQKENIIDESGMPKERFSAEFPKEGPSILRIQQVVRGDSAAYFCASSPWVVANYGYTFGSGTRLTVV.

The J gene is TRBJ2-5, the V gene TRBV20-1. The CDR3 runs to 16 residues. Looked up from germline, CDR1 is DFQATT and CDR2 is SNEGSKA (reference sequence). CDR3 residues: CSARDYGQILQETQYF.

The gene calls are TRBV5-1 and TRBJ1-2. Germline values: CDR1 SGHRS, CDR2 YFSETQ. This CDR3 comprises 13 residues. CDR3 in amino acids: CASSPQLGNGYTF.

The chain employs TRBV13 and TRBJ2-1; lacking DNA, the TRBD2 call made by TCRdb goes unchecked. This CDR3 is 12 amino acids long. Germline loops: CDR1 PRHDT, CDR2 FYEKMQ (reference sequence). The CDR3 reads CASSLIGSEQFF.

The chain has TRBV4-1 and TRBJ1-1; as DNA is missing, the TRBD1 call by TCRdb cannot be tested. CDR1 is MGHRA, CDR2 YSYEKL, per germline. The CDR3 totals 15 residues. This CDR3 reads CASSQERDLNTEAFF.

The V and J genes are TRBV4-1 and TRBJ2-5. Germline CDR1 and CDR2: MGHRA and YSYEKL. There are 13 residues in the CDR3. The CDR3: CASSQALTETQYF.

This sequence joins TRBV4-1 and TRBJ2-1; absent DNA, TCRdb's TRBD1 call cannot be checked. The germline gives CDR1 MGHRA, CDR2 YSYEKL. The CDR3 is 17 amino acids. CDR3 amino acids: CASSHPPGGQVYNEQFF.

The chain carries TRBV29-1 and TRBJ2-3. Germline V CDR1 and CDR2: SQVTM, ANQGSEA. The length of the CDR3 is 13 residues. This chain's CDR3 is CSVRFSSTDTQYF.

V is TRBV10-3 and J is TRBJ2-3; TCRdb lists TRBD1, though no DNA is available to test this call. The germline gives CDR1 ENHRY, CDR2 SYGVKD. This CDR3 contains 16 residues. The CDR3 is CAISEKEQGLPDTQYF.

CDR3 loop: CSAMRPGRVQETQYF. This sequence joins TRBV20-1 and TRBJ2-5; the D gene TCRdb calls, TRBD1, cannot be checked with no DNA. This CDR3 contains 15 residues. The germline gives CDR1 DFQATT, CDR2 SNEGSKA (reference sequence).

CDR3 region: CASSLVLGAGANVLTF. V is TRBV11-2 and J is TRBJ2-6; the D gene TCRdb calls, TRBD1, cannot be checked with no DNA. The CDR3 consists of 16 residues. Germline loops: CDR1 SGHAT, CDR2 FQNNGV.

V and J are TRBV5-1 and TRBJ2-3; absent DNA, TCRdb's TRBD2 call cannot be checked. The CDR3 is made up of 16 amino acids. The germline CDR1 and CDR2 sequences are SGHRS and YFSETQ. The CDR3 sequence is CASSSSSGIPTDTQYF.

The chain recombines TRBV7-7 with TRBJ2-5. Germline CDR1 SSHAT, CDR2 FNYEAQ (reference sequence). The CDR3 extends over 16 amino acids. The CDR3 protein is CASSFGSGVSQETQYF.

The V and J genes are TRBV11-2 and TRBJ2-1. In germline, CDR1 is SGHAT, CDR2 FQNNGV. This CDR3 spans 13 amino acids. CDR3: CASSSNLYNEQFF.

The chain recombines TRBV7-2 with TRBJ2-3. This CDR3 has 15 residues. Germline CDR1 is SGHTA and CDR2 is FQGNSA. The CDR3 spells CASSLGLLGTDTQYF.

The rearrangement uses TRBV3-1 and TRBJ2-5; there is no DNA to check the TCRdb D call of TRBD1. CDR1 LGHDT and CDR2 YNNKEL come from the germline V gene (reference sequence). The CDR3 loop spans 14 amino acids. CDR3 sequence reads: CASSFGGLQETQYF.

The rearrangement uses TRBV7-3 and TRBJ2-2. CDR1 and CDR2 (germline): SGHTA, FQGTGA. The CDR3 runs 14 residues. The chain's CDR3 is CASSYVPNTGELFF.